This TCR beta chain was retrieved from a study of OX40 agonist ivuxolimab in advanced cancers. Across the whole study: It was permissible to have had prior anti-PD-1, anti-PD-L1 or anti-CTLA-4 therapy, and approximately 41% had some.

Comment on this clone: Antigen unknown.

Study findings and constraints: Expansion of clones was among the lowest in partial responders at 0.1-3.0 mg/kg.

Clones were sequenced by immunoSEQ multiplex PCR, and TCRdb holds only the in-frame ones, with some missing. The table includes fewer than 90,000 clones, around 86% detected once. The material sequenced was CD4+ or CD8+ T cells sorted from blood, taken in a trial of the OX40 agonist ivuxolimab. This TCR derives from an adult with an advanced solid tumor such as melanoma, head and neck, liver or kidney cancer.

This chain's CDR3 is CASKGDRGRSYEQYF. In DNA form, the CDR3 reads TGTGCCAGCAAAGGGGACAGGGGGCGTTCCTACGAGCAGTACTTC. The chain has TRBV27 and TRBJ2-7, with 12 bases fitting TRBD1. Per germline, CDR1 MNHEY and CDR2 SMNVEV (reference sequence). The CDR3 consists of 15 residues. Trimming removed 7 bases from V and 1 base from J; junction bases left unmatched: 5.